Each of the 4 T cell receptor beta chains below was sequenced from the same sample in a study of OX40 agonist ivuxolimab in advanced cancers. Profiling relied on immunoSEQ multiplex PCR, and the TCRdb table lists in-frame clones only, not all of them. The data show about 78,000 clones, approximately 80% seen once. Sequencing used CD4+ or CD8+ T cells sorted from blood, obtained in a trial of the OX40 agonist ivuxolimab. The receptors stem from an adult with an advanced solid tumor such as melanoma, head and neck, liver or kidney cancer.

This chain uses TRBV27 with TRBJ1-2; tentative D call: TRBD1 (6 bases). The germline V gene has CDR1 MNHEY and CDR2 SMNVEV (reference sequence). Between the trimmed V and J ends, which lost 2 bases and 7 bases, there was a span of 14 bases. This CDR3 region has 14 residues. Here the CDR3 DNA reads TGTGCCAGCAGTTTACGTCCAGGGGTAGGTGGCTACACCTTC. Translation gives CASSLRPGVGGYTF.

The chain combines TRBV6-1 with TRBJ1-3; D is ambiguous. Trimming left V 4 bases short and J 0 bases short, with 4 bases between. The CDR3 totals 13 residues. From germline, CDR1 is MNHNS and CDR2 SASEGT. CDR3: CASSAISGNTIYF. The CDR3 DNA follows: TGTGCCAGCAGTGCTATCTCTGGAAACACCATATATTTT.

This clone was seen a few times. CDR3 region: CASSDPGTANYGYTF. The CDR3 nucleotides read TGTGCCAGCAGTGACCCCGGGACGGCCAACTATGGCTACACCTTC. The rearrangement uses TRBV25-1 and TRBJ1-2, with TRBD1 as a possible D gene (5 bases). CDR1 MGHDK and CDR2 SYGVNS come from the germline V gene. The V end was cut by 3 bases, the J end by 2 bases, with 13 bases between. This CDR3 comprises 15 residues.

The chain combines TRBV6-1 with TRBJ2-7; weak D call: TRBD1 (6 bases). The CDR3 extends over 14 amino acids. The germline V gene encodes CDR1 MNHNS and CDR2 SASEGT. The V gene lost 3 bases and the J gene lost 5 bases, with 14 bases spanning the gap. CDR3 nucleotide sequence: TGTGCCAGCAGTGAGCGGGTAGGGGGTCACGAGCAGTACGTC. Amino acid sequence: CASSERVGGHEQYV.